Shown below are 7 T cell receptor beta chains from a single sample sequenced in a study of T cell repertoires in cytomegalovirus infection. TCRdb fed the reads into MiXCR, producing one record per CDR3 protein. The table shows about 700,000 distinct CDR3 sequences, with approximately 33% occurring only once. Antigens for these TCRs are unknown. The sample was cultured PBMCs, taken from culture after CMV antigen stimulation. The receptors stem from a human donor in good health (CMV status not recorded). Some clones in this sample may be carry-over from other donors' samples.

The chain has TRBV5-1 and TRBJ1-2; D uncertain. Trimming removed 0 bases from V and 0 bases from J, with 12 bases in between. The CDR3 is 16 residues long. Germline-derived CDR1 and CDR2 are SGHRS and YFSETQ. CDR3 in DNA: TGCGCCAGCAGCTTGGCCGTCGGACGGACTAACTATGGCTACACCTTC. Protein: CASSLAVGRTNYGYTF. The whole variable domain, filled in from reference TRBV5-1 and TRBJ1-2, reads KAGVTQTPRYLIKTRGQQVTLSCSPISGHRSVSWYQQTPGQGLQFLFEYFSETQRNKGNFPGRFSGRQFSNSRSEMNVSTLELGDSALYLCASSLAVGRTNYGYTFGSGTRLTVV.

In its sample, this clonotype was seen a few times. The rearrangement uses TRBV7-9 and TRBJ1-4; TRBD1 matches at 8 bases. This CDR3 has 16 amino acids. V shed 5 bases, J shed 6 bases, and the junction held 11 bases outside the gene matches. Germline V gene sequence: CDR1 SEHNR, CDR2 FQNEAQ (reference sequence). In nucleotides, the CDR3 is TGTGCCAGCAGCCCCGCCCGAGGGACAGGAGATGAAAAACTGTTTTTT. Its protein is CASSPARGTGDEKLFF.

Many counts were recorded for this clonotype. This chain uses TRBV7-2 with TRBJ2-7, with TRBD1 matching over 9 bases. CDR1 is SGHTA, CDR2 FQGNSA, per germline. Trimming cost V 5 bases and J 2 bases; bases outside gene matches: 7. The CDR3 is 15 residues long. The CDR3 loop reads CASSDLRDRAYEQYF. The CDR3 DNA reads TGTGCCAGCAGCGACCTCCGGGACAGGGCCTACGAGCAGTACTTC.

The genes are TRBV28 and TRBJ1-1; unclear D gene. In germline, CDR1 is MDHEN, CDR2 SYDVKM. The V gene lost 3 bases and the J gene lost 4 bases, with 9 bases spanning the gap. CDR3 length: 13 amino acids. The CDR3 is CASSFWRVTEAFF. The DNA of the CDR3 is TGTGCCAGCAGTTTCTGGAGGGTCACTGAAGCTTTCTTT.

The CDR3 loop is CASRRTRAVNQPQHF. DNA for the CDR3: TGTGCCAGCAGGAGGACCCGGGCGGTTAATCAGCCCCAGCATTTT. The V gene is TRBV6-1, the J gene TRBJ1-5; unclear D gene. The CDR3 length is 15 residues. The germline gives CDR1 MNHNS, CDR2 SASEGT. Trimming cost V 6 bases and J 4 bases, with 16 bases left between them.

The sample holds many counts of this clonotype. The chain couples TRBV7-2 to TRBJ2-3; no definite D call. This CDR3 comprises 11 residues. Germline V gene sequence: CDR1 SGHTA, CDR2 FQGNSA. V shed 6 bases and J shed 4 bases, with 5 bases lying between them. CDR3 nucleotides: TGTGCCAGCAGGGTGGCAGATACGCAGTATTTT. Encoded protein: CASRVADTQYF.

This clonotype occurred many times. The genes are TRBV7-2 and TRBJ1-2; 9 positions match TRBD1. The trim removed 2 bases at V and 5 bases at J, leaving 6 bases unmatched. The CDR3 extends over 15 amino acids. Germline lookup yields CDR1 SGHTA and CDR2 FQGNSA. CDR3 nucleotide sequence: TGTGCCAGCAGCTTAACGACGGGACAGGGTTATGGCTACACCTTC. This codes for CASSLTTGQGYGYTF. The full variable domain, completed using reference TRBV7-2 and TRBJ1-2, is GAGVSQSPSNKVTEKGKDVELRCDPISGHTALYWYRQSLGQGLEFLIYFQGNSAPDKSGLPSDRFSAERTGGSVSTLTIQRTQQEDSAVYLCASSLTTGQGYGYTFGSGTRLTVV.